Listed here are 27 T cell receptor beta chains from one sample, sequenced in a study of CD8 T cells in ankylosing spondylitis. TCRdb re-called the 5' RACE reads with MiXCR, one entry per CDR3 protein. The profile shows just under 350,000 distinct CDR3 sequences, approximately 15% of them singletons. The sequenced sample consisted of blood, either unsorted or a sorted T cell fraction (not recorded which). Receptors were obtained from a male donor with ankylosing spondylitis or in good health (not recorded which).

CDR3 sequence: CASTAGGAHLDTQYF. The CDR3 region has the DNA TGTGCCAGTACCGCTGGCGGGGCCCACCTAGATACGCAGTATTTT. This chain uses TRBV19 with TRBJ2-3; D is perhaps TRBD2 (6 bases). V was clipped by 7 bases and J by 5 bases, with 19 bases between them. Germline V lookup: CDR1 LNHDA, CDR2 SQIVND (reference sequence). There are 15 residues in the CDR3.

The table lists this clonotype with a few counts. This chain joins TRBV10-3 and TRBJ1-6, with D possibly being TRBD1 (5 bases). Per germline, CDR1 ENHRY and CDR2 SYGVKD. The CDR3 has 15 residues. Between the trimmed V and J ends, which lost 2 bases and 4 bases, there was a span of 9 bases. The CDR3 here is CAISEQGRYNSPLHF. In DNA, the CDR3 is TGTGCCATCAGTGAGCAGGGACGGTATAATTCACCCCTCCACTTT.

The rearrangement links TRBV7-9 to TRBJ1-1, with unresolved D. The CDR3 totals 12 residues. Germline CDR1 reads SEHNR; CDR2 reads FQNEAQ (reference sequence). V was trimmed by 1 base and J by 11 bases, leaving 11 bases between them. The chain's CDR3 is CASSLDTLKAFF. As DNA, the CDR3 is TGTGCCAGCAGCTTAGATACGCTAAAGGCTTTCTTT. Full variable domain (outside the CDR3, taken from reference TRBV7-9 and TRBJ1-1): DTGVSQNPRHKITKRGQNVTFRCDPISEHNRLYWYRQTLGQGPEFLTYFQNEAQLEKSRLLSDRFSAERPKGSFSTLEIQRTEQGDSAMYLCASSLDTLKAFFGQGTRLTVV.

This clonotype was recorded a few times. The gene calls are TRBV29-1 and TRBJ2-1; 10 nucleotides align to TRBD2. The trim removed 4 bases at V and 6 bases at J, leaving 3 bases unmatched. The CDR3 spans 13 residues. Germline V gene sequence: CDR1 SQVTM, CDR2 ANQGSEA. DNA for the CDR3: TGCAGCGTTGGTAGCGGGGGGTCCAATGAGCAGTTCTTC. Translated: CSVGSGGSNEQFF.

This clonotype was observed a handful of times. This rearrangement joins TRBV30 to TRBJ1-5; D ambiguous. CDR1 is GTSNPN, CDR2 SVGIG, per germline (reference sequence). V shed 0 bases and J shed 1 base, with 10 bases lying between them. The CDR3 spans 15 residues. The CDR3 protein is CAWSVRSGSNQPQHF. The CDR3 coding sequence is TGTGCCTGGAGTGTACGTTCGGGGAGCAATCAGCCCCAGCATTTT. Variable domain in full (rest from reference TRBV30 and TRBJ1-5): SQTIHQWPATLVQPVGSPLSLECTVEGTSNPNLYWYRQAAGRGLQLLFYSVGIGQISSEVPQNLSASRPQDRQFILSSKKLLLSDSGFYLCAWSVRSGSNQPQHFGDGTRLSIL.

The gene calls are TRBV12-3 or TRBV12-4 and TRBJ1-6, with D possibly being TRBD1 (6 bases). Trimming removed 1 base at V and 10 bases at J, with 11 bases between. The CDR3 consists of 14 residues. CDR3 residues: CASSLGRGESPLHF. CDR3 DNA: TGTGCCAGCAGTTTAGGCAGGGGAGAATCACCCCTCCACTTT.

J is TRBJ2-2 and V is TRBV28, with D unclear. In germline, CDR1 is MDHEN, CDR2 SYDVKM. The CDR3 is 13 residues long. Trimming pared 9 bases from V and 0 bases from J, leaving 8 bases between. CDR3 DNA: TGTGCCAGTCTCGTTCCGAACACCGGGGAGCTGTTTTTT. This codes for CASLVPNTGELFF.

The chain uses TRBV3-1 and TRBJ1-1; no firm D call. The V gene lost 1 base and the J gene lost 7 bases, with 4 bases spanning the gap. Germline CDR1 reads LGHDT; CDR2 reads YNNKEL (reference sequence). The CDR3 runs to 11 residues. The chain's CDR3 is CASSQAGEAFF. In nucleotides, the CDR3 is TGTGCCAGCAGCCAAGCGGGTGAAGCTTTCTTT.

In this sample, this clonotype turned up a few times. The rearrangement joins TRBV12-3 or TRBV12-4 to TRBJ1-2; a weak D match, TRBD1 (6 bases). The V gene lost 2 bases and the J gene lost 3 bases, with 10 bases spanning the gap. The CDR3 contains 14 residues. The CDR3 region is CASSLRQGYYGYTF. CDR3 nucleotide sequence: TGTGCCAGCAGTTTAAGGCAGGGGTACTATGGCTACACCTTC.

CDR3 DNA: TGCAGCGTTGAGAGTAAAGCGGGGTGGGAGACCCAGTACTTC. It is translated as CSVESKAGWETQYF. The gene calls are TRBV29-1 and TRBJ2-5; 7 bases are a match to TRBD2. The germline gives CDR1 SQVTM, CDR2 ANQGSEA. V lost 3 bases to trimming and J lost 5 bases; unmatched junction nucleotides: 9. The CDR3 spans 14 residues.

This clonotype was counted only a few times. The J gene is TRBJ2-1, the V gene TRBV7-7; 10 bases agree with TRBD2. The CDR3 extends over 17 amino acids. The germline V gene encodes CDR1 SSHAT and CDR2 FNYEAQ (reference sequence). The J segment lost 4 bases and the V segment lost 5 bases, leaving 11 bases of the junction unmatched. The CDR3 DNA reads as TGTGCCAGCAGCCCATTACTACGGACTAGCGGATACAATGAGCAGTTCTTC. Its translation: CASSPLLRTSGYNEQFF.

There are many counts of this clonotype. The gene calls are TRBV20-1 and TRBJ2-1; D is possibly TRBD2 (6 bases). The CDR3 spans 14 residues. Germline CDR1 reads DFQATT; CDR2 reads SNEGSKA (reference sequence). V shed 4 bases and J shed 2 bases, with 12 bases lying between them. CDR3 in DNA: TGCAGTGCTATAGGTTGGGGGGCCTACAATGAGCAGTTCTTC. Protein product: CSAIGWGAYNEQFF.

This clonotype has just a few counts. The chain has TRBV11-2 and TRBJ2-3; D is possibly TRBD2 (7 bases). Germline-derived CDR1 and CDR2 are SGHAT and FQNNGV. CDR3 length: 16 residues. The V end was cut by 4 bases, the J end by 0 bases, with 14 bases between. CDR3 in DNA: TGTGCCAGCAGCTCTAGGGAGGGGGGAAGCACAGATACGCAGTATTTT. Residues: CASSSREGGSTDTQYF.

This clonotype was observed a few times. The rearrangement uses TRBV3-1 and TRBJ2-1; D unclear. Germline loops: CDR1 LGHDT, CDR2 YNNKEL (reference sequence). The CDR3 consists of 19 residues. Trimming left V 0 bases short and J 0 bases short, with 18 bases between. CDR3 sequence (DNA): TGTGCCAGCAGCCAAGATCTGGTGGGCGGTTGGGGCTCCTACAATGAGCAGTTCTTC. Translation: CASSQDLVGGWGSYNEQFF.

This chain joins TRBV25-1 and TRBJ1-1; D perhaps matches TRBD1 (6 bases). V lost 5 bases and J lost 1, with 17 bases in between. The CDR3 contains 16 residues. Germline V gene lookup returns CDR1 MGHDK and CDR2 SYGVNS. CDR3 amino acids: CASSPLGQPSNTEAFF. The CDR3 nucleotides read TGTGCCAGCAGTCCCCTTGGACAGCCGTCGAACACTGAAGCTTTCTTT.

This clonotype has a handful of counts. The V gene is TRBV19, the J gene TRBJ1-2; no reliable D call. The CDR3 runs 13 residues. Trimming left V 3 bases short and J 8 bases short, with 13 bases between. The germline gives CDR1 LNHDA, CDR2 SQIVND (reference sequence). This CDR3 reads CASSIFLASGYTF. DNA for the CDR3: TGTGCCAGTAGTATTTTTCTGGCTAGCGGCTACACCTTC.

This sequence joins TRBV5-8 and TRBJ2-5, with D possibly TRBD1 on 5 matching bases. Per germline, CDR1 SGHTS and CDR2 YDEGEE. The CDR3 is 15 residues long. V lost 2 bases to trimming and J lost 4 bases, with 15 bases between them. The CDR3 sequence: CASSFNRIPGETQYF. CDR3 DNA sequence: TGTGCCAGCAGCTTTAACAGGATCCCGGGAGAGACCCAGTACTTC.

This clonotype has only a few counts. The CDR3 DNA follows: TGTGCCAGCAGCCCCTTAGGCGGGGGTGGCAGGGGGTCGGAGACCCAGTACTTC. As protein: CASSPLGGGGRGSETQYF. This chain joins TRBV11-2 and TRBJ2-5; D might be TRBD1 or TRBD2, each matching 7 bases. The V gene lost 5 bases and the J gene lost 5 bases, with 27 bases spanning the gap. The CDR3 is 18 residues long. Germline loops: CDR1 SGHAT, CDR2 FQNNGV.

V is TRBV5-5 and J is TRBJ1-5; D is unclear. Trimming took off 2 bases at V and 9 bases at J, with 12 bases between the two ends. The CDR3 runs to 13 residues. Looked up from germline, CDR1 is SGHKS and CDR2 is YYEKEE (reference sequence). The CDR3 sequence is CASSLSGVGPQHF. The CDR3 DNA is TGTGCCAGCAGCTTAAGTGGGGTTGGGCCCCAGCATTTT.

This clonotype was recorded at least ten times. The V gene is TRBV5-6, the J gene TRBJ2-1; D tentatively fits TRBD1 or TRBD2 (5 bases each). The germline gives CDR1 SGHDT, CDR2 YYEEEE. This CDR3 is built from 15 residues. V was trimmed by 4 bases and J by 0 bases, leaving 11 bases between them. The CDR3 DNA is TGTGCCAGCAGCCGTGGGGGTGGCTCCTACAATGAGCAGTTCTTC. It specifies CASSRGGGSYNEQFF.

This clonotype was seen more than once but under ten times. The V and J genes are TRBV7-2 and TRBJ2-1, with a weak D call TRBD2 (7 bases). The CDR3 is made up of 18 amino acids. Between the trimmed V and J ends, which lost 0 bases and 1 base, there was a span of 16 bases. Germline V CDR1 and CDR2: SGHTA, FQGNSA. The CDR3 here is CASSLAGGPGISYNEQFF. CDR3 sequence (DNA): TGTGCCAGCAGCTTAGCGGGGGGGCCGGGAATATCCTACAATGAGCAGTTCTTC.

A few counts support this clonotype. CDR3 region: CSGGGSKNIQYF. CDR3 coding DNA: TGCAGCGGGGGGGGCTCTAAAAACATTCAGTACTTC. The chain has TRBV29-1 and TRBJ2-4; the D gene is possibly TRBD2 (7 bases). V lost 7 bases to trimming and J lost 4 bases, with 11 bases between them. The CDR3 is made up of 12 amino acids. Per the germline V gene, CDR1 is SQVTM and CDR2 is ANQGSEA.

This clonotype has only a few counts. CDR3 sequence reads: CASSQTAGDTEAFF. The CDR3 DNA reads as TGTGCCAGCAGCCAAACAGCGGGGGACACTGAAGCTTTCTTT. The rearrangement joins TRBV3-1 to TRBJ1-1, with a tentative D call TRBD1 (5 bases). Germline V gene data show CDR1 as LGHDT and CDR2 as YNNKEL (reference sequence). Trimming removed 2 bases at V and 3 bases at J, with 10 bases between. The CDR3 sequence is 14 residues long.

The V call is TRBV3-1, the J call TRBJ1-4; possible D gene TRBD1, 5 bases. The germline CDR1 and CDR2 sequences are LGHDT and YNNKEL (reference sequence). V lost 1 base and J lost 13, with 16 bases in between. This CDR3 comprises 14 residues. The CDR3 DNA is TGTGCCAGCAGCCAAGTCGGCAGGGAAGTGGGACTGTTTTTT. Translation: CASSQVGREVGLFF.

The chain combines TRBV5-1 with TRBJ1-1; D remains unclear. Trimming pared 2 bases from V and 7 bases from J, leaving 12 bases between. Germline CDR1 reads SGHRS; CDR2 reads YFSETQ. The CDR3 contains 13 residues. The CDR3 is CASSFSPDGEAFF. In DNA, the CDR3 is TGCGCCAGCAGCTTTTCCCCGGACGGTGAAGCTTTCTTT.

This clonotype has just a few counts. The chain employs TRBV12-3 or TRBV12-4 and TRBJ2-7; a possible D gene is TRBD1 (5 bases). The ends were cut back, 8 bases at V and 2 bases at J, with 16 bases in the middle. This CDR3 contains 14 residues. CDR3 bases: TGTGCCAGCGGGGCCTTAGCCAGGACCTACGAGCAGTACTTC. This translates into CASGALARTYEQYF.

This chain connects TRBV12-3 or TRBV12-4 to TRBJ1-2, with D possibly TRBD1 on 5 matching bases. CDR3 length: 14 residues. V lost 5 bases, J lost 6 bases, and 16 bases lay in between. CDR3 region: CASSPRDPRNGYTF. Written as DNA, the CDR3 is TGTGCCAGCAGTCCTCGGGACCCCCGGAATGGCTACACCTTC.